In its sample, the clone carrying this T cell receptor beta chain was seen a few times. Antigen specificity is unknown. This sample is part of a study of CD8 T cells in ankylosing spondylitis. Study-wide points: Reported data indicate significant enrichment of disease-linked clones within matched ankylosing spondylitis synovial fluid. In ankylosing spondylitis blood, a motif of about 8 highly homologous TCR beta variants appeared characteristic. CD8+ cells made up the disease-linked clones, which were relatively rare in peripheral blood.

A single record per CDR3 protein comes from TCRdb applying MiXCR to the 5' RACE reads. The sample lists about 340,000 distinct CDR3 sequences, under 15% occurring once. The V gene's germline CDR1 is MGHRA and CDR2 YSYEKL. The V segment lost 4 bases and the J segment 6 bases; nucleotides outside the gene matches: 9. The CDR3 has 15 residues. The sequenced sample consisted of blood, either unsorted or a sorted T cell fraction (not recorded which). The sequence was obtained from a male donor with ankylosing spondylitis or in good health (not recorded which). The rearrangement links TRBV4-1 to TRBJ2-7; 10 bases align to TRBD1. The CDR3 DNA sequence: TGCGCCAGCAGCCGCGAGGGACAGGGGACTTCCGAGCAGTACTTC. Protein sequence: CASSREGQGTSEQYF.